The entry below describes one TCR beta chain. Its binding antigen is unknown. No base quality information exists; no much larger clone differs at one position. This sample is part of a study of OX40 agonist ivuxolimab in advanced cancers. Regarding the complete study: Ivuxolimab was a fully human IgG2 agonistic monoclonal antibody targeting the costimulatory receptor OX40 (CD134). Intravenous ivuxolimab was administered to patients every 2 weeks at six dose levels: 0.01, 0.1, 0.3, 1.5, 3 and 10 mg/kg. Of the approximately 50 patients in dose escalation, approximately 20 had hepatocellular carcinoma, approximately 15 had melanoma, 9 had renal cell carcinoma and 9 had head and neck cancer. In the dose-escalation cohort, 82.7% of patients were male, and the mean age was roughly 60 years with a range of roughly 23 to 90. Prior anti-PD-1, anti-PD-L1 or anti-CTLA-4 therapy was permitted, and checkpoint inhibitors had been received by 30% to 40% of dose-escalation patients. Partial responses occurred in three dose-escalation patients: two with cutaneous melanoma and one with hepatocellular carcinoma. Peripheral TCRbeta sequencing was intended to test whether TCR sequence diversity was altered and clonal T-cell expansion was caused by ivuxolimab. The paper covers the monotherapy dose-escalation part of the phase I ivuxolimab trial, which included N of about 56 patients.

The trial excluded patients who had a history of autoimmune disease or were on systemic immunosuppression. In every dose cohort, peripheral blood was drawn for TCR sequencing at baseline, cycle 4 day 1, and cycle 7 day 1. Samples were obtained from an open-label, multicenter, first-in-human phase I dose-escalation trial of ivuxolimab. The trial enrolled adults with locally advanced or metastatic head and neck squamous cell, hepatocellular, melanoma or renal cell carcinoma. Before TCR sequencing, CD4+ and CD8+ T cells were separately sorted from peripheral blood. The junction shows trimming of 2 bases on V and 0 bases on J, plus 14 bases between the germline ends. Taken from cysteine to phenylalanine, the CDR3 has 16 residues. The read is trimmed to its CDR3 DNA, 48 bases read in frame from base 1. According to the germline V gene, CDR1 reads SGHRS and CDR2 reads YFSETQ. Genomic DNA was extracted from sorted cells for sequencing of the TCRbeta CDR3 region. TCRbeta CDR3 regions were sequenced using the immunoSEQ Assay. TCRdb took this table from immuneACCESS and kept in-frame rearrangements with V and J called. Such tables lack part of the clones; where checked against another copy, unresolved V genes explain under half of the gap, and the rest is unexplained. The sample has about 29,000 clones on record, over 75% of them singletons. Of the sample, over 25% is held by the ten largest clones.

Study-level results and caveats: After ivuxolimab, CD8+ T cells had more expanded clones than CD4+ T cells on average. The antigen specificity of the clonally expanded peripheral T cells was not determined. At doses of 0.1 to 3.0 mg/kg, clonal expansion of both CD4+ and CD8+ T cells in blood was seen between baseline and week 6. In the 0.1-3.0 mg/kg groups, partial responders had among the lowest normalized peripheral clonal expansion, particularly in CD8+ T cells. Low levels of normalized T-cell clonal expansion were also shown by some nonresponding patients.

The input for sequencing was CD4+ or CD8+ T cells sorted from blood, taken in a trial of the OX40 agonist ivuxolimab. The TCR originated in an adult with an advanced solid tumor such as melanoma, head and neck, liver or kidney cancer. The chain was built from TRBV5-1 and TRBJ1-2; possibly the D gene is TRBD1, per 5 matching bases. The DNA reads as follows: TGCGCCAGCAGCTTCGGGACGCCGCTAGCTAACTATGGCTACACCTTC. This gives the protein CASSFGTPLANYGYTF.